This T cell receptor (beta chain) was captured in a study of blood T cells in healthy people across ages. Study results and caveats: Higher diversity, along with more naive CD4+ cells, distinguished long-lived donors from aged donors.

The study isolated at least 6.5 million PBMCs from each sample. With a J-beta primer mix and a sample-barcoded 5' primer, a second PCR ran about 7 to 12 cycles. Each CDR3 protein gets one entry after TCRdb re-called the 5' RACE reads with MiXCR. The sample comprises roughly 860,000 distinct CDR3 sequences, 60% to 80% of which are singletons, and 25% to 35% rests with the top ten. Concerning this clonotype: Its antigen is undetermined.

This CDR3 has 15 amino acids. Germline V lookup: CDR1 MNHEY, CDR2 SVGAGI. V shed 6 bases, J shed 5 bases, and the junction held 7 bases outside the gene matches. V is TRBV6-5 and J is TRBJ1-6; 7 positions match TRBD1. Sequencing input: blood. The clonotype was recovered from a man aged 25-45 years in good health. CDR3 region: CASSPGTVNNSPLHF. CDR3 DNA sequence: TGTGCCAGCAGCCCCGGGACAGTTAATAATTCACCCCTCCACTTT.